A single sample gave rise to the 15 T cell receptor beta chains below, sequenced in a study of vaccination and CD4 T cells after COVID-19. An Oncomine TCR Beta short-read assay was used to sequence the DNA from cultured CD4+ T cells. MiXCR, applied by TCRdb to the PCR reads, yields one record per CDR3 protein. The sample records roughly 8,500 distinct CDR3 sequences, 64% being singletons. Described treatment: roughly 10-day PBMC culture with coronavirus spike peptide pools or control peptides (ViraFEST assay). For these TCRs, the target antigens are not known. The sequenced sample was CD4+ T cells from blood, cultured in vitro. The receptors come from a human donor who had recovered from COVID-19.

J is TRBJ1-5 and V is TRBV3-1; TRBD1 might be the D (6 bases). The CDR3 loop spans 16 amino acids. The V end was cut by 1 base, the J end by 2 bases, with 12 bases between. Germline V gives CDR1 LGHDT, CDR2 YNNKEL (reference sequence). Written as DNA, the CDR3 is TGTGCCAGCAGCCAAGGTTTTGCAGGGGGCAATCAGCCCCAGCATTTT. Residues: CASSQGFAGGNQPQHF.

The CDR3 DNA is TGTGCCAGCAGTGTCCGGCGCTATCAGCCCCAGCATTTT. Its protein is CASSVRRYQPQHF. V gene TRBV27 combines with J gene TRBJ1-5, with D hard to call. The V gene's germline CDR1 is MNHEY and CDR2 SMNVEV (reference sequence). The CDR3 has 13 residues. The germline V and J ends were trimmed by 5 bases and 5 bases, with 10 bases remaining between them.

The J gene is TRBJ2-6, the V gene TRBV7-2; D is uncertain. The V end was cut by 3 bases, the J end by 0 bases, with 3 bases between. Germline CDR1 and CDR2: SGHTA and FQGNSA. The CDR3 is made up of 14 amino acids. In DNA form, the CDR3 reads TGTGCCAGCAGCTTGCGCTCTGGGGCCAACGTCCTGACTTTC. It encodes CASSLRSGANVLTF.

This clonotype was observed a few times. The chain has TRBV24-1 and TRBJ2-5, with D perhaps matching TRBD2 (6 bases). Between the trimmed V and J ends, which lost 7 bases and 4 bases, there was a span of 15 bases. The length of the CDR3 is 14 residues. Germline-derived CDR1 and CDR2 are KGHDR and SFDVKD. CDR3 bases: TGTGCCACCAGGGCGGAGGGGCAGCGAGAGACCCAGTACTTC. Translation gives CATRAEGQRETQYF.

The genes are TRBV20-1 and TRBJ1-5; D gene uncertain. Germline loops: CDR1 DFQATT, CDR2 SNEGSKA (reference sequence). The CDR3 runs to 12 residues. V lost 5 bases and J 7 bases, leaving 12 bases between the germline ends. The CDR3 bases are TGCAGTGCTTCGGGTATCGAGCAGCCCCAGCATTTT. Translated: CSASGIEQPQHF.

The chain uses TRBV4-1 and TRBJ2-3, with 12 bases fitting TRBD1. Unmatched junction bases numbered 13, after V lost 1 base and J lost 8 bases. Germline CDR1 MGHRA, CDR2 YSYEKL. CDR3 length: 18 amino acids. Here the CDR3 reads CASSQGRIGTGGVGTQYF. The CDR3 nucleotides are TGCGCCAGCAGCCAAGGTCGGATCGGGACAGGGGGCGTAGGTACGCAGTATTTT.

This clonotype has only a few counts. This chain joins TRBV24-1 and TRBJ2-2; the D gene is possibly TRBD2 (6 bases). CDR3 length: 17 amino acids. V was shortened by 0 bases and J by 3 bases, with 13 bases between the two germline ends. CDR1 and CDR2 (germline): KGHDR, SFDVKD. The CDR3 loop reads CATSDLRPAGYTGELFF. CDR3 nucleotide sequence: TGTGCCACCAGTGATTTGCGTCCCGCGGGGTACACCGGGGAGCTGTTTTTT.

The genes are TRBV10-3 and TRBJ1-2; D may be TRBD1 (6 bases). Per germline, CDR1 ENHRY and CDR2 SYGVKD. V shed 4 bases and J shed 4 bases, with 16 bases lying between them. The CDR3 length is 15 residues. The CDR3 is CAISVGSGGPYGYTF. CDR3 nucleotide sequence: TGTGCCATCAGTGTTGGGTCTGGGGGCCCCTATGGCTACACCTTC.

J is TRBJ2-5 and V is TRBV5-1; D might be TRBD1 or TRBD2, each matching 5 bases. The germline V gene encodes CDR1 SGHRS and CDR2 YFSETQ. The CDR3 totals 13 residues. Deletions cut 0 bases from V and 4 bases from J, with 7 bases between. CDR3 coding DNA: TGCGCCAGCAGCTTGGTCGGGGCAGAGACCCAGTACTTC. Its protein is CASSLVGAETQYF.

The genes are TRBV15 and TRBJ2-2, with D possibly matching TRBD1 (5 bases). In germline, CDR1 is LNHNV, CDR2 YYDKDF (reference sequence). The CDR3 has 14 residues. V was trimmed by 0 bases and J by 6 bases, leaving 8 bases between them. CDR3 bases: TGTGCCACCAGCAGAGACAGGGTCGCCGGGGAGCTGTTTTTT. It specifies CATSRDRVAGELFF. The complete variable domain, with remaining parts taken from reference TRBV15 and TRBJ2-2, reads DAMVIQNPRYQVTQFGKPVTLSCSQTLNHNVMYWYQQKSSQAPKLLFHYYDKDFNNEADTPDNFQSRRPNTSFCFLDIRSPGLGDTAMYLCATSRDRVAGELFFGEGSRLTVL.

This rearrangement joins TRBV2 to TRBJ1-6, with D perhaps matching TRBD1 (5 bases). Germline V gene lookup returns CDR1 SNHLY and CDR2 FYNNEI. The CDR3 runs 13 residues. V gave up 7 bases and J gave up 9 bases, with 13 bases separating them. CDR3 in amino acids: CASTPGVGSPLHF. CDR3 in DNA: TGTGCCAGCACTCCGGGGGTTGGTTCACCCCTCCACTTT.

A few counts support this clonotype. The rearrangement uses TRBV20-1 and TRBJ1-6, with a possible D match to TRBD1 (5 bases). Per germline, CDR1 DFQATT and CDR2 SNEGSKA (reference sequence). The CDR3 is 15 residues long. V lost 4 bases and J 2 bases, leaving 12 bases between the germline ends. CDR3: CSAKGLFPYNSPLHF. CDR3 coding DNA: TGCAGTGCTAAGGGACTGTTCCCCTATAATTCACCCCTCCACTTT.

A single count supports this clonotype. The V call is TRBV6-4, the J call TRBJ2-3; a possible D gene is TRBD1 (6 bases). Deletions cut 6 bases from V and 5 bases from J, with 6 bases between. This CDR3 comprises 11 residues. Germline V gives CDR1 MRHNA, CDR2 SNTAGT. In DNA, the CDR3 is TGTGCCAGCAGACAGGGAGATACGCAGTATTTT. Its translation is CASRQGDTQYF.

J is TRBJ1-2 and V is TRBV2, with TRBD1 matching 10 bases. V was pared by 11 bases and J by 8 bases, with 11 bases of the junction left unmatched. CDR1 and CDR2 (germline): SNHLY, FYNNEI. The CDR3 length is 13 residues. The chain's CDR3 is CAATGTGVVGYTF. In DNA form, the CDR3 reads TGTGCCGCCACGGGGACAGGGGTGGTCGGCTACACCTTC. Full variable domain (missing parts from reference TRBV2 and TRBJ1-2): EPEVTQTPSHQVTQMGQEVILRCVPISNHLYFYWYRQILGQKVEFLVSFYNNEISEKSEIFDDQFSVERPDGSNFTLKIRSTKLEDSAMYFCAATGTGVVGYTFGSGTRLTVV.

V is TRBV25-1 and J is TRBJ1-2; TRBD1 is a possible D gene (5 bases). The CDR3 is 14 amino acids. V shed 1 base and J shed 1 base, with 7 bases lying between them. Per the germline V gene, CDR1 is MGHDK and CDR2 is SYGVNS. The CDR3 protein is CASSEWGGNYGYTF. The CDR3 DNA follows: TGTGCCAGCAGTGAATGGGGGGGTAACTATGGCTACACCTTC.